The present TCR beta chain was sequenced within a study of T cell repertoires and Cas9 in healthy adults. Study-wide background: Multi-effector potency, cytotoxicity and lineage were assessed in SpCas9-reactive CD4 and CD8 T cells. Study-wide results and caveats: SpCas9-reactive regulatory T cells reportedly mitigated SpCas9-reactive effector T cells in vitro.

TCRdb's table, derived via immunoSEQ multiplex PCR, lists solely in-frame clones and lacks some. Here the sample spans some 15,000 clones, roughly 87% being singletons. Comment on this clone: The antigen is not known. In the same sample, other DNA sequences code for this CDR3.

The CDR3 length is 16 residues. Germline V gene sequence: CDR1 MNHNY, CDR2 SVGAGI (reference sequence). The V and J ends lost 0 bases and 10 bases, in that order; junction bases with no gene match: 4. This chain uses TRBV6-6 with TRBJ2-1; 15 bases match TRBD2. The sequenced sample was Tregs (CD4+, CD25+, CD127-, CD137-, CD154-) from PBMCs; culture status not recorded. This TCR derives from a human donor in good health. The CDR3 reads CASSYSRTSGGDEQFF. CDR3 nucleotide sequence: TGTGCCAGCAGTTACTCGAGGACTAGCGGGGGGGACGAGCAGTTCTTC.